This TCR beta chain was recovered during a study of cytomegalovirus exposure and HLA in healthy donors listed by TCRdb under 2017. A note on the overall study: In an earlier analysis of 587 of the donors, under 300 Gb of sequence data and 95 million to 130 million unique TCR beta sequences from about 179 million T cells were reported. About 300 gigabases of sequencing data and roughly 90 million unique TCR sequences were included in an early release covering about 600 HLA-typed donors. Of the approximately 400 genotyped donors, around 81% fell in the genetic ancestry cluster associated with self-reported Caucasian donors. The study aimed to test whether cataloging public T cell receptors could reveal signatures of past pathogen exposure. The study used immunosequencing to profile the T cell repertoires of 666 subjects and linked those repertoires to cytomegalovirus serostatus. In addition to the first cohort of several hundred subjects, a separate validation cohort of around 110 different subjects was used. To predict cytomegalovirus infection status, the study brought together high-throughput TCR immunosequencing, statistical association of individual TCRs with disease status, and machine learning. To study patterns of TCR occurrence, a later analysis re-analyzed previously published TCR beta repertoires from 666 donors and added high-resolution HLA genotyping. Rather than using new phenotypic data, the later analysis identified candidate immune exposures from TCR beta sequences and from how often those sequences occurred across donors. In an earlier analysis of over 550 of the donors, high-throughput TCR beta sequencing was used to judge whether each TCR beta V gene segment behaved as functional or pseudogenic. Donor age, sex, ethnicity and CMV serostatus were collected together with the repertoire data. A later genetic analysis used genome-wide SNP genotypes for about 55% of the 666 donors, treating that subset as a discovery cohort. All discovery cohort repertoires had been generated using a single sequencing platform. HLA typing included class I and class II loci at four-digit resolution. The number of typed donors differed by locus: roughly 629-640 for A, B, C, DRB1 and DQB1; 522 for DQA1; 606 for DPA1; and around 490 for DPB1. Because of strong linkage in the cohort, roughly 5 DR-DQ haplotypes were treated as single units for association and clustering. On average, roughly 250,000 unique TCR beta nucleotide sequences were sequenced per donor among 300 to 500 genotyped donors of the cohort, with roughly a sixth of those sequences being non-productive. The full study reports these points: In both the original and validation cohorts, the classifier was reported to diagnose cytomegalovirus status with high specificity and sensitivity. For the cohort, immune exposure information was limited to CMV serostatus. Because HLA typing was missing for some donors at each locus, association tests included only the typed subset. The authors suggested that the approach could potentially be generalized to other disease states and immunological phenotypes. In a later analysis, most CMV-associated TCR beta chains were found to appear HLA-restricted, with HLA associations seemingly driven largely by CMV exposure. Compared with equally common non-associated chains, HLA-associated TCR beta chains in a later analysis were more clonally expanded and had lower generation probabilities. A further reported finding was that TCR beta sequences accurately predicted the HLA-A and HLA-B alleles for most subjects in the first cohort. Sequencing depth was assumed to be roughly uniform across donors in the presence/absence analyses, though that assumption may not hold. When HLA alleles, especially DR and DQ, strongly co-occurred, TCR associations were difficult to assign to individual alleles. Because the 87-base-pair reads could not distinguish some IMGT-functional V segments, including TRBV6-2 and TRBV6-3, those segments were excluded. The sequencing pipeline was judged likely to have produced a cluster of highly shared sequence variants as a technical artifact. Compared with the approximately 710-donor mean, donors in an Asian-associated ancestry cluster had fewer N-insertions in productive TCRs, according to a later genetic analysis. In a later analysis, the rate of TCR association differed among HLA loci, with DRB1 alleles having the most associated TCRs and HLA-C alleles having the fewest. Most TCR sequences were seen in very few donors, while some public TCRs were found in many individuals. Broadly in line with IMGT annotations, most TCR beta V segments showed up in productive rearrangements about 87% or about 30% of the time in an earlier analysis of roughly 590 of the donors. In a later analysis, around 15,000 TCR beta sequences were associated with specific HLA alleles at a false discovery rate of 0.05. A few of the identified cytomegalovirus-associated TCR beta chains were confirmed in vitro to be specific for cytomegalovirus antigens. Linkage disequilibrium might explain the correlated functional status among segregating V segments, but an unknown experimental factor could not be ruled out. The cohort was sequenced for TCR beta chains only, and without alpha or paired-chain data the features that could be detected were limited. A later analysis reported that several top co-occurrence clusters appeared linked to parvovirus B19, influenza, CMV and Epstein-Barr virus. A later genetic analysis associated a missense DCLRE1C variant with V-gene and J-gene trimming of TCR beta chains, and an independent cohort replicated the association. In the study, 150 to 200 TCR beta chains were listed as associated with cytomegalovirus. Some 16 rarely observed V segments, including chromosome 9 orphons, were excluded from the earlier analysis of almost 600 of the donors because counts were too low.

A remark on this clone: Its antigen is unknown. Base qualities are missing; no much larger clone stands one base away.

The receptor library was made with the immunoSEQ multiplex PCR assay. The multiplex PCR relied on a mix of 60 forward primers for TCR Vbeta segments and 13 reverse primers for TCR Jbeta segments. Amplification of the CDR3 region of rearranged TCR beta genes was performed with a multiplex PCR assay on genomic DNA. The amplified TCR beta libraries were sequenced on the Illumina HiSeq System as 87-base-pair reads. As for the original processing: Across the roughly 640 repertoires, a later analysis counted roughly 77 million unique TCR beta chains, approximately 10 million of which were shared by at least two donors. To remove PCR and sequencing errors, raw reads were error-corrected and collapsed into unique sequences using a nearest-neighbor algorithm that merged closely related sequences. CDR3 sequences were aligned to IMGT reference sequences to assign V, D and J gene segments. For a sequence to be retained, at least a six-nucleotide match to both a V gene segment and a J gene segment was required. A rearrangement was called productive if the CDR3 had no stop codons and remained in frame with V and J, and every other rearrangement was called non-productive. CDR3 was defined according to IMGT convention as the region running from the second conserved V-encoded cysteine to the conserved J-encoded phenylalanine. The earlier analysis of 587 of the donors excluded sequences that lacked an unambiguous match to a single V gene segment. In an earlier analysis of roughly 600 of the donors, a V segment was called functional when productive rearrangements were above 56.7%, and segregating when the standard deviation between donors exceeded 5%. A statistical classification framework was built for diagnosing cytomegalovirus status from the catalog of TCR beta chain sequences. V and J gene assignment, in a later analysis, came from comparing TCR nucleotide sequences with IMGT/GENE-DB human TR gene sequences. Using the TCRdist pipeline, a later analysis assigned CDR3 sequences along with most-parsimonious VDJ recombination scenarios. In a later analysis, each TCR beta chain was defined by its CDR3 amino acid sequence together with its V-gene family, and reads lacking a unique V-gene family were excluded. As a way to deal with suspected cross-contamination and a sequencing artifact, a later analysis dropped more than 500 nucleotide sequences that were highly shared and had low generation probability. A later analysis calculated a clonal expansion index for each public chain from normalized within-repertoire ranks of inferred template counts. A later analysis computed generation probabilities with a VDJ recombination model fitted to out-of-frame rearrangements, and checked the results against IGoR. A later analysis scored TCR-TCR, TCR-HLA and TCR-CMV co-occurrence with hypergeometric tests, applying a repertoire-size bias correction to TCR pairs. In a later analysis, false discovery rates were estimated by permuting HLA or CMV assignments 20 times. A later analysis grouped co-occurring TCRs with DBSCAN, adding TCRdist sequence similarity when clustering within HLA-allele-positive subsets. Co-occurrence clustering excluded repertoires with fewer than 30,000 or more than 120,000 public chains, plus five with anomalous nucleotide sharing. TCRdb mirrors the immuneACCESS table, restricted to in-frame sequences. Some clones are absent from its copies; in checked studies, under half trace to an unresolved V gene, and the reason for the others is unknown. V, J and clone size derive from that table, while D and trimming were established from the DNA sequence. The sample yields approximately 50,000 clones; around 81% were counted once. 2.5% of the sample is taken by the ten largest.

The cohort was made up of approximately 670 healthy bone marrow donors. Cohort members were all nominally healthy when sampled, although unrecorded immune exposures were likely present. The donor was CMV seropositive and was included in the group of approximately 310 seropositive cohort members. Every donor gave a peripheral blood sample, and the peripheral blood mononuclear cells from that sample were used for TCR beta sequencing. Genomic DNA was extracted from the blood cell samples with the Qiagen DNeasy Blood Extraction Kit. The V and J ends are trimmed by 7 bases and 4 bases, leaving 13 bases between them. CDR1 and CDR2 are drawn from the germline V gene: MNHEY, SVGAGI. The cysteine opens and the phenylalanine closes a CDR3 of 13 amino acids. The retained sequence is limited to the CDR3, 39 bases, with the frame set at the first base.

The rearranged chain carries TRBV6-5 and TRBJ1-1, with the D gene not confidently named. The receptor was isolated from a boy aged 10-17 years in good health and CMV-seropositive. The sequencing input was PBMCs. The DNA reads as follows: TGTGCCAGCACCATTCCGGGAGGCACTGAAGCTTTCTTT. Translated, this is CASTIPGGTEAFF.